A selection of T cell receptor beta chains follows, all from one sample in a study of blood T cell repertoires in COVID-19. Data came from immunoSEQ multiplex PCR; TCRdb stores just in-frame clones and leaves some out. The sample carries 250,000 to 350,000 clones, more than 80% recorded once. The material sequenced was peripheral blood. These receptors were obtained from a woman in her fifties or sixties with COVID-19, enrolled during active disease. Each CDR3 is given with its conserved first and last residue.

j_gene,v_gene,CDR3aa
TRBJ1-1,TRBV6-5,CASSNTGTYTEAFF
TRBJ2-1,TRBV4-2,CASSPPGGVYNEQFF
TRBJ2-7,TRBV3-1/TRBV3-2,CASSQGQSYEQYF
TRBJ2-1,TRBV7-3,CASSTRGGRQQFF
TRBJ1-2,TRBV9,CASSPGTLTNYGYTF
TRBJ2-7,TRBV9,CASARASGSSYEQYF
TRBJ2-7,TRBV7-9,CASSLQDRGNEQYF
TRBJ2-1,TRBV28,CASKRREYSYNEQFF
TRBJ2-2,TRBV30,CAWSGGLGGLRGELFF
TRBJ2-1,TRBV19,CASRARTGADEQFF
TRBJ1-6,TRBV25-1,CASRPGGASSYNSPLHF
TRBJ2-2,TRBV5-1,CASSSGLAGGYTGELFF
TRBJ2-7,TRBV27,CASSFSGGGSYEQYF
TRBJ1-6,TRBV6-6,CASSDRSRGDSPLHF
TRBJ2-5,TRBV2,CASNNPGGRQETQYF
TRBJ2-1,TRBV7-2,CASSFVGTSGHNEQFF
TRBJ1-3,TRBV7-3,CASSSRISSGNTIYF
TRBJ2-2,TRBV14,CASRRAGLTGELFF